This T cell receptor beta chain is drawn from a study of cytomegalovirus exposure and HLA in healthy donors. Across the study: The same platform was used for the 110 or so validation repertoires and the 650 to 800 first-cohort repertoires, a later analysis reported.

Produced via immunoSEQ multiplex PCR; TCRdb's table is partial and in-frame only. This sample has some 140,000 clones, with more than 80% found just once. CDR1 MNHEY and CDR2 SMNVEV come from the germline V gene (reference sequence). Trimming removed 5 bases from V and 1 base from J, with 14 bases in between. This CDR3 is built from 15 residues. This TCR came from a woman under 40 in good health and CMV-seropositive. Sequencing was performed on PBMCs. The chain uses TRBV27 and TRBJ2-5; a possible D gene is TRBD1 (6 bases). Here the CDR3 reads CASSPNTGTQETQYF. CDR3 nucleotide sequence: TGTGCCAGCAGTCCCAATACAGGGACCCAAGAGACCCAGTACTTC.